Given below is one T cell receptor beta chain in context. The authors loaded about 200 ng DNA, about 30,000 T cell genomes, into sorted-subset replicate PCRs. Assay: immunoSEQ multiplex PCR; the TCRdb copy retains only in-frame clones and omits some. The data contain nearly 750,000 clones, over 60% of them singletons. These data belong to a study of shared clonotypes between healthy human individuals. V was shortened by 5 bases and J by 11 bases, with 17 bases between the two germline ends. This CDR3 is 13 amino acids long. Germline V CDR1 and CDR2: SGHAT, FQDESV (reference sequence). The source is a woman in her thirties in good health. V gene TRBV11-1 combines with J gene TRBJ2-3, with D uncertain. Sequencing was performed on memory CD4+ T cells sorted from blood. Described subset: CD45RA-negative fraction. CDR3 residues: CASSQAWIREQYF. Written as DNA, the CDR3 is TGTGCCAGCAGCCAAGCATGGATCCGCGAGCAGTATTTT.